This entry is about one T cell receptor (beta chain). What it binds is not known. Treatment here: approximately 11-day PBMC culture with coronavirus spike peptide pools or control peptides (ViraFEST assay). This CDR3 contains 15 residues. J gave up 8 bases and V 3 bases, and 8 bases lay outside the gene matches. In germline, CDR1 is SGHVS, CDR2 FNYEAQ. This sample stems from a study of vaccination and CD4 T cells after COVID-19. Cultured CD4+ T-cell DNA underwent Oncomine TCR Beta short-read sequencing. In TCRdb, the PCR reads were re-called with MiXCR into one record per CDR3 protein. The data hold 15,000 to 20,000 distinct CDR3 sequences, with under 45% observed a single time.

The origin of this receptor is a human donor who had recovered from COVID-19. The sequences come from CD4+ T cells from blood, cultured in vitro, collected before SARS-CoV-2 vaccination. The chain is built from TRBV7-6 and TRBJ1-2; 11 bases align to TRBD1. The CDR3 reads CASSFTGQGAEGYTF. The CDR3 nucleotides are TGTGCCAGCAGCTTCACCGGACAGGGGGCAGAAGGCTACACCTTC.